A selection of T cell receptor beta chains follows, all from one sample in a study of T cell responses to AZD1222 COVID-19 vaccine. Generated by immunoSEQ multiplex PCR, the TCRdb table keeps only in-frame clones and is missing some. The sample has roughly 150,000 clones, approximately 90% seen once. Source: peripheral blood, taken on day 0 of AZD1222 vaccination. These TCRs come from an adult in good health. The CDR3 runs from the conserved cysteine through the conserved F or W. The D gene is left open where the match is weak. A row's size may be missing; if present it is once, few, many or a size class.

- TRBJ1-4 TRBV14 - CASSQDFRFGGDEKLFF TGTGCCAGCAGCCAAGATTTTAGGTTCGGGGGAGATGAAAAACTGTTTTTT
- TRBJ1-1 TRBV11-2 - CASSFGRMNTEAFF TGTGCCAGCAGCTTTGGCCGGATGAACACTGAAGCTTTCTTT
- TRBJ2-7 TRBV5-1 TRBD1 CASSPGGGQPYEQYF TGCGCCAGCAGCCCCGGTGGGGGACAGCCCTACGAGCAGTACTTC
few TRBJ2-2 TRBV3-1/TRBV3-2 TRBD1 CASSQRDRGPGELFF TGTGCCAGCAGCCAACGCGACAGGGGGCCCGGGGAGCTGTTTTTT
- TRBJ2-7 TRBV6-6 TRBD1 CASRTQGQGSYEQYF TGTGCCAGCAGGACACAGGGGCAGGGGTCCTACGAGCAGTACTTC
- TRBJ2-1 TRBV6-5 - CASRPAGSWGEQFF TGTGCCAGCAGGCCGGCGGGGAGCTGGGGTGAGCAGTTCTTC
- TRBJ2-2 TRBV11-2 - CASSSRTELRELFF TGTGCCAGCAGCTCTCGGACAGAGCTCCGGGAGCTGTTTTTT
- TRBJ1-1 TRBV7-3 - CASSLKGWGTEAFF TGTGCCAGCAGCTTAAAGGGGTGGGGGACTGAAGCTTTCTTT
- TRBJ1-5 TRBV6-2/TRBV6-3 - CASSSPGLTHQPQHF TGTGCCAGCAGTTCCCCTGGCCTTACCCATCAGCCCCAGCATTTT
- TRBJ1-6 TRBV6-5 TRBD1 CASRGEKGARSPLHF TGTGCCAGTCGGGGGGAGAAGGGGGCCCGTTCACCCCTCCACTTT
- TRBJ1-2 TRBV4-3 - CASSMRLPRDGYTF TGCGCCAGCAGCATGAGACTCCCCAGGGATGGCTACACCTTC
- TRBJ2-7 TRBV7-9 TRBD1 CASSSGQAGEQYF TGTGCCAGCAGCTCCGGACAGGCGGGCGAGCAGTACTTC
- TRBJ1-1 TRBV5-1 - CASKQANTEAFF TGCGCCAGCAAACAAGCGAACACTGAAGCTTTCTTT
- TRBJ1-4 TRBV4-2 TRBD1 CASSQDQGATNEKLFF TGTGCCAGCAGCCAAGATCAGGGGGCGACTAATGAAAAACTGTTTTTT
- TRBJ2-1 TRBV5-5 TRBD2 CASSTWGGEQFF TGTGCCAGCAGTACCTGGGGGGGTGAGCAGTTCTTC
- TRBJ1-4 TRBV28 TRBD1 CASSSTGVEKLFF TGTGCCAGCAGTTCGACAGGGGTTGAAAAACTGTTTTTT
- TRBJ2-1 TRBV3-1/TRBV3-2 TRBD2 CASSVPRTSGYNEQFF TGTGCCAGCAGCGTCCCCAGGACTAGCGGGTACAATGAGCAGTTCTTC
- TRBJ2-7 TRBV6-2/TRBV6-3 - CASSSPRQGWSSYEQYF TGTGCCAGCAGTTCCCCCCGGCAGGGCTGGTCCTCCTACGAGCAGTACTTC
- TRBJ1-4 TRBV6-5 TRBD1 CASSRDRRGEKLFF TGTGCCAGCAGTCGGGACAGGAGGGGTGAAAAACTGTTTTTT
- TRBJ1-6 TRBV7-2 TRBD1 CASSSQTGINSPLHF TGTGCCAGCAGCTCGCAGACAGGGATTAATTCACCCCTCCACTTT
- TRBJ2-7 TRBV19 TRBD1 CASSIQGTGNEQYF TGTGCCAGTAGTATTCAGGGGACAGGGAACGAGCAGTACTTC
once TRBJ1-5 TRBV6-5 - CASSYAASNQPQHF TGTGCCAGCAGTTACGCGGCGAGCAATCAGCCCCAGCATTTT
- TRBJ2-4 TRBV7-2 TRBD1 CASSPRTGGGRNIQYF TGTGCCAGCAGTCCCAGGACAGGGGGCGGGAGAAACATTCAGTACTTC
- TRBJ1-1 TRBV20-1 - CSADVKAFF TGCAGTGCTGACGTGAAAGCTTTCTTT
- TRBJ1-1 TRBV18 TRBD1 CASSLSASSGQGNTEAFF TGTGCCAGCTCACTGTCAGCCTCGTCGGGACAGGGGAACACTGAAGCTTTCTTT
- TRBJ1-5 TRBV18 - CASSPRTTDNQPQHF TGTGCCAGCTCACCACGTACCACAGACAATCAGCCCCAGCATTTT
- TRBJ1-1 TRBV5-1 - CASSFGVSMNTEAFF TGCGCCAGCAGCTTCGGGGTCAGCATGAACACTGAAGCTTTCTTT
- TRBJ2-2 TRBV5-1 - CASSPGNANTGELFF TGCGCCAGCAGCCCGGGGAACGCGAACACCGGGGAGCTGTTTTTT
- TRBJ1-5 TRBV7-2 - CASSLDRGGRQPQHF TGTGCCAGCAGCTTAGATCGGGGGGGCCGCCAGCCCCAGCATTTT
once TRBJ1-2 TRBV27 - CASSLGGNYGYTF TGTGCCAGCAGCCTGGGCGGGAACTATGGCTACACCTTC
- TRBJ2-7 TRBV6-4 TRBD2 CASSDAVAGGPTREQYF TGTGCCAGCAGTGACGCGGTAGCGGGAGGGCCCACGCGAGAGCAGTACTTC
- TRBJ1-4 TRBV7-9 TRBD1 CASSSGGTVEKLFF TGTGCCAGCAGCTCCGGGGGGACAGTTGAAAAACTGTTTTTT
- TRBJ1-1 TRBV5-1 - CASSTRDGNTEAFF TGCGCCAGCAGCACCCGGGACGGGAACACTGAAGCTTTCTTT
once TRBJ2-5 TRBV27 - CASSPTVNQETQYF TGTGCCAGCAGCCCGACGGTGAACCAAGAGACCCAGTACTTC
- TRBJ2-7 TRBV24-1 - CATSALGAESYEQYF TGTGCCACCAGCGCTTTGGGGGCTGAATCCTACGAGCAGTACTTC
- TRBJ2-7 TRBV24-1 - CATSDLDRSLYEQYF TGTGCCACCAGTGATTTGGACAGGAGTCTCTACGAGCAGTACTTC